This paragraph reports one T cell receptor (beta chain). The data were obtained in a study of long-term antiretroviral therapy in people with HIV. The CDR3 consists of 15 residues. V lost 6 bases to trimming and J lost 8 bases; unmatched junction nucleotides: 9. CDR1 is MDHEN and CDR2 is SYDVKM in the germline V gene. Version v3.0 of the immunoSEQ assay was performed at survey level. Sequenced by immunoSEQ multiplex PCR; TCRdb stores in-frame clones only, minus some. The repertoire holds 30,000 to 40,000 clones, with roughly 77% as singletons. Per donor, at least one pre-ART and at least two post-ART PBMC samples were obtained. Every participant with HIV received treatment in the United States.

The rearrangement joins TRBV28 to TRBJ2-2, with TRBD2 matching 10 bases. The clonotype originates from a man younger than 35 with HIV. The sequenced sample was unsorted PBMCs, obtained 1.9 years after starting antiretroviral therapy. The CDR3 region is CASSPGTSEVGELFF. In nucleotides, the CDR3 is TGTGCCAGCAGCCCCGGGACTAGCGAAGTTGGGGAGCTGTTTTTT.